These 5 T cell receptor beta chains originate from one sample sequenced in a study of molecular identifiers for immune sequencing clone quantification. TCRdb processed the PCR reads anew with MiXCR; each CDR3 protein has one entry. Of about 18,000 distinct CDR3 sequences in the sample, about a fifth were seen once. The sample consisted of naive CD8+ T cells from blood, with Jurkat cell RNA spiked in. Subset meaning: FACS-sorted CD8+CD4-CCR7+CD45RA+ naive T cells. The receptors shown here come from a human donor in good health. Some libraries in this study had Jurkat cell RNA spiked in.

This clonotype was seen more than once but under ten times. The chain is built from TRBV28 and TRBJ2-7; D uncertain. Germline-derived CDR1 and CDR2 are MDHEN and SYDVKM. CDR3 size: 10 residues. The V end was cut by 2 bases, the J end by 6 bases, with 2 bases between. The CDR3 is CASSLREQYF. DNA for the CDR3: TGTGCCAGCAGTTTACGCGAGCAGTACTTC.

This clonotype is deemed medium-sized. V is TRBV13 and J is TRBJ2-3, with 10 nucleotides matching TRBD1. The germline gives CDR1 PRHDT, CDR2 FYEKMQ (reference sequence). Trimming at V came to 4 bases and at J to 1 base, leaving 2 bases not matched to a gene. The CDR3 is made up of 15 amino acids. CDR3 bases: TGTGCCAGCAGCTGGGACAGGGGAGGCACAGATACGCAGTATTTT. Its translation is CASSWDRGGTDTQYF. Full variable domain (outside the CDR3, taken from reference TRBV13 and TRBJ2-3): AAGVIQSPRHLIKEKRETATLKCYPIPRHDTVYWYQQGPGQDPQFLISFYEKMQSDKGSIPDRFSAQQFSDYHSELNMSSLELGDSALYFCASSWDRGGTDTQYFGPGTRLTVL.

This clonotype is deemed medium-sized. V gene TRBV4-1 combines with J gene TRBJ2-1; weak D call: TRBD2 (5 bases). The CDR3 length is 16 residues. The V gene's germline CDR1 is MGHRA and CDR2 YSYEKL. Trimming left V 4 bases short and J 4 bases short, with 17 bases between. The CDR3 protein is CASSLGAETKYNEQFF. The DNA of the CDR3 is TGCGCCAGCAGCCTCGGAGCGGAGACAAAATACAATGAGCAGTTCTTC.

This clonotype is categorized as medium-sized. V gene TRBV7-9 combines with J gene TRBJ2-7; D may be TRBD1 or TRBD2 (6 bases each). The CDR3 length is 15 residues. Trimming cost V 7 bases and J 0 bases, with 16 bases left between them. CDR1 is SEHNR and CDR2 is FQNEAQ in the germline V gene (reference sequence). CDR3 DNA: TGTGCCAGCAAGGGGGGTCACAGCAACTCCTACGAGCAGTACTTC. It is translated as CASKGGHSNSYEQYF.

As to this clonotype: Possible read error: a much larger clone is one base away. CDR3 in amino acids: CASSFESGYERYF. The CDR3 bases are TGTGCCAGCAGTTTTGAGTCTGGTTACGAGCGGTACTTC. This chain joins TRBV6-5 and TRBJ2-7; no clear D. The CDR3 is made up of 13 amino acids. CDR1 is MNHEY and CDR2 is SVGAGI in the germline V gene.